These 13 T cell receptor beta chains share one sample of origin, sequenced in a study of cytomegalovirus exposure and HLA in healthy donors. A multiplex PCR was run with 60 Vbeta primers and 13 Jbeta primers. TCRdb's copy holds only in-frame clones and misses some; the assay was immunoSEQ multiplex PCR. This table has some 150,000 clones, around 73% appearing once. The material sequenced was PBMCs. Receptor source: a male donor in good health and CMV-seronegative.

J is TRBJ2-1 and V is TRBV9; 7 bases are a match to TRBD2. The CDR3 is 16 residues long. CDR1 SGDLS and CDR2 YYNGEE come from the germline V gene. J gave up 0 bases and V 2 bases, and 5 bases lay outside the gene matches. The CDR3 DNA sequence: TGTGCCAGCAGCGTTTCAGCGGGGAGCTCCTACAATGAGCAGTTCTTC. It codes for CASSVSAGSSYNEQFF.

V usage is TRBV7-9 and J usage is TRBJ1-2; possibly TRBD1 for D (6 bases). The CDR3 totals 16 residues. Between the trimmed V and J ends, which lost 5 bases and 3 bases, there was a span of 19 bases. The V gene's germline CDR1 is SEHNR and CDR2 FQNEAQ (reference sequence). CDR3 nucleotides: TGTGCCAGCAGCCCAGGCCGGACAGCGTATGACTATGGCTACACCTTC. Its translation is CASSPGRTAYDYGYTF.

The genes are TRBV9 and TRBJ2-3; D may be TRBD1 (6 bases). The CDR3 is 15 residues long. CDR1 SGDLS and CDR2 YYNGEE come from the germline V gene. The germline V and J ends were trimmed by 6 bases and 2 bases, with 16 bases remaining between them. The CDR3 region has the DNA TGTGCCAGCACCCCAACAGGGCAACCCACAGATACGCAGTATTTT. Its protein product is CASTPTGQPTDTQYF.

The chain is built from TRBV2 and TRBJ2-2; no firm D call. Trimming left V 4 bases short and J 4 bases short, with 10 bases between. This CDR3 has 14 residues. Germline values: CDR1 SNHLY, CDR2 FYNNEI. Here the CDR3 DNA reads TGTGCCAGCAGTGCTTTCGCTACCACCGGGGAGCTGTTTTTT. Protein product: CASSAFATTGELFF.

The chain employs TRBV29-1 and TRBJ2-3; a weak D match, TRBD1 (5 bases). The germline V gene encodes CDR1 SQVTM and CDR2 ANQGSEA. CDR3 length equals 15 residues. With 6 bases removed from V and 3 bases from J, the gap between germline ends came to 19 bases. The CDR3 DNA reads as TGCAGCGTAGAACAAGGACAAGAGCAGACAGATACGCAGTATTTT. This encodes CSVEQGQEQTDTQYF.

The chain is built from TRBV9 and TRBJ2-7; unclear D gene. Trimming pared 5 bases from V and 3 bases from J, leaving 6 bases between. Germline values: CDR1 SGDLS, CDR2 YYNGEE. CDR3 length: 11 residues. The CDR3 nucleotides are TGTGCCAGCAGTTCAGACTACGAGCAGTACTTC. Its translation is CASSSDYEQYF.

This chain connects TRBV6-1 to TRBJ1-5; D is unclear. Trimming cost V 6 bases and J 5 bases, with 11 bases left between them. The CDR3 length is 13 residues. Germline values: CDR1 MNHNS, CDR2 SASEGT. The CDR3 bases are TGTGCCAGCAGCCCTCTTTCGGATCAGCCCCAGCATTTT. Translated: CASSPLSDQPQHF.

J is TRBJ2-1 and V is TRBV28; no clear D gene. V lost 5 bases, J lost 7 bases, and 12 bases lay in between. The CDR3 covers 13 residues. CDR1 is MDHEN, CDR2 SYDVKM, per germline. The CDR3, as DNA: TGTGCCAGCAGTCAGGTTTGGTGGAATGAGCAGTTCTTC. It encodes CASSQVWWNEQFF.

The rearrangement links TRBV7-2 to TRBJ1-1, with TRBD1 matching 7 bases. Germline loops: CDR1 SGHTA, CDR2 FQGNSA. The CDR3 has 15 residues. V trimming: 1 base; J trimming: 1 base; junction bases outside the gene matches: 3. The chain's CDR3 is CASSLGTGGNTEAFF. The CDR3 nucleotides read TGTGCCAGCAGCTTAGGGACAGGAGGGAACACTGAAGCTTTCTTT.

The CDR3 loop is CASSQEGGQGMYEQYF. In DNA, the CDR3 is TGTGCCAGCAGCCAAGAGGGGGGACAGGGGATGTACGAGCAGTACTTC. This rearrangement joins TRBV4-2 to TRBJ2-7; 10 bases line up with TRBD1. V lost 0 bases to trimming and J lost 4 bases; unmatched junction nucleotides: 6. CDR3 length: 16 amino acids. Germline V gives CDR1 LGHNA, CDR2 YNFKEQ.

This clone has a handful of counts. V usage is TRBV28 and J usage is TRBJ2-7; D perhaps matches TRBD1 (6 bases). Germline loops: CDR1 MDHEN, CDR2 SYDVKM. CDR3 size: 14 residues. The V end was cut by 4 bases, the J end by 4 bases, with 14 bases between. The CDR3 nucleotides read TGTGCCAGCAGTTCCCTCGGACAGCCATACGAGCAGTACTTC. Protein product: CASSSLGQPYEQYF.

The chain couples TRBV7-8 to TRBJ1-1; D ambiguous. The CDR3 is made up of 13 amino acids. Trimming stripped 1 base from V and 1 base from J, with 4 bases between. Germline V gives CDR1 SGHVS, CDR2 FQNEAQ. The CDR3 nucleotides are TGTGCCAGCAGCTTAGACAGGAACACTGAAGCTTTCTTT. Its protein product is CASSLDRNTEAFF.

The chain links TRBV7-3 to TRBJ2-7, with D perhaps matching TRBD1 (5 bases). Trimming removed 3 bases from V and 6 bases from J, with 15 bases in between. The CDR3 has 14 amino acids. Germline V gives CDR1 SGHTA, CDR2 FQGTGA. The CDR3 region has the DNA TGTGCCAGCAGCTTGGGGCCAGGGTCGGGCGAGCAGTACTTC. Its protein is CASSLGPGSGEQYF.